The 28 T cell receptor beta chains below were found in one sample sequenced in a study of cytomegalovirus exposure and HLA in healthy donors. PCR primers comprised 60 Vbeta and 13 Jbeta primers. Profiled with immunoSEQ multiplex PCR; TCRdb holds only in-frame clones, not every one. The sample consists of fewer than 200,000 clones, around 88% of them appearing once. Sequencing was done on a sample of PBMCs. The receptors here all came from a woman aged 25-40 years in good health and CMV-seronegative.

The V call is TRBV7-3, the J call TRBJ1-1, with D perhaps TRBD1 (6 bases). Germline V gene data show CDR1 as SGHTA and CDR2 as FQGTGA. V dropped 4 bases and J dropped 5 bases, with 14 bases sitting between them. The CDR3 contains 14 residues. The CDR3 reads CASSSGAVGTEAFF. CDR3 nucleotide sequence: TGTGCCAGCAGCTCAGGGGCGGTGGGGACTGAAGCTTTCTTT.

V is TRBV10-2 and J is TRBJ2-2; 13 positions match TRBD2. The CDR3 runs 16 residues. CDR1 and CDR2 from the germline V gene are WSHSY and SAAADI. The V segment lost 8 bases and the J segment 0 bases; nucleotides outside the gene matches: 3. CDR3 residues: CASSGTSGANTGELFF. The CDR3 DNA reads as TGCGCCAGCTCAGGGACTAGCGGGGCGAACACCGGGGAGCTGTTTTTT.

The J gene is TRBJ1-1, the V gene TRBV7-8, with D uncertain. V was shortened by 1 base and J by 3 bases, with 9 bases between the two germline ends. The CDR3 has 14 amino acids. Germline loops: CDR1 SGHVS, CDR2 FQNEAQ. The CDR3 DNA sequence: TGTGCCAGCAGCTTAGGTATTTCGGACACTGAAGCTTTCTTT. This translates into CASSLGISDTEAFF.

DNA for the CDR3: TGTGCCAGCAGTGAAGAGGGGAGCACAGATACGCAGTATTTT. Its translation: CASSEEGSTDTQYF. The rearrangement uses TRBV2 and TRBJ2-3; the D gene is possibly TRBD1 (5 bases). Trimming stripped 1 base from V and 0 bases from J, with 5 bases between. The CDR3 runs to 14 residues. Germline V gene sequence: CDR1 SNHLY, CDR2 FYNNEI.

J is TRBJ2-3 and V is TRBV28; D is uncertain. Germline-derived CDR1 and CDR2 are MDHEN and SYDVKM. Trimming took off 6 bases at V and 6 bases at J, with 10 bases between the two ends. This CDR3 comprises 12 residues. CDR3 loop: CASSSPVDTQYF. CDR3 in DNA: TGTGCCAGCAGCTCTCCAGTGGATACGCAGTATTTT. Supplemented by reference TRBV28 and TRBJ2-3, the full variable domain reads DVKVTQSSRYLVKRTGEKVFLECVQDMDHENMFWYRQDPGLGLRLIYFSYDVKMKEKGDIPEGYSVSREKKERFSLILESASTNQTSMYLCASSSPVDTQYFGPGTRLTVL.

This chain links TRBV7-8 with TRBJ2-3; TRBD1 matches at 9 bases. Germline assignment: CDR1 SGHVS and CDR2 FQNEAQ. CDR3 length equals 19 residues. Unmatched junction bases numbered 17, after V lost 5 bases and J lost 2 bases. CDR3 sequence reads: CASSQGVGDRDKFTDTQYF. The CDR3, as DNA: TGTGCCAGCAGCCAGGGGGTGGGGGACAGGGACAAATTCACAGATACGCAGTATTTT.

CDR3 sequence reads: CASSAQGHHEQYF. CDR3 bases: TGTGCCAGCAGTGCGCAGGGCCACCACGAGCAGTACTTC. This chain links TRBV6-1 with TRBJ2-7, with a weak D call TRBD1 (5 bases). CDR1 and CDR2 from the germline V gene are MNHNS and SASEGT. The CDR3 is 13 residues long. Trimming stripped 4 bases from V and 5 bases from J, with 12 bases between.

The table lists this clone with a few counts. The CDR3 region is CASSSRQGYNEQFF. The CDR3 nucleotides are TGTGCCAGCAGCTCGAGACAGGGCTACAATGAGCAGTTCTTC. This sequence joins TRBV7-3 and TRBJ2-1; 7 nucleotides match TRBD1. From germline, CDR1 is SGHTA and CDR2 FQGTGA. This CDR3 is built from 14 residues. V was pared by 4 bases and J by 3 bases, with 3 bases of the junction left unmatched.

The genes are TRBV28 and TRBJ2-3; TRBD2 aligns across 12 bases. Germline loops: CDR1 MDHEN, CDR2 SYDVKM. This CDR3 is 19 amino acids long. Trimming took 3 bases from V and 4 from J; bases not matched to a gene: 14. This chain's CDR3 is CASSFGDQLTSGSPDTQYF. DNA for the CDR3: TGTGCCAGCAGTTTCGGGGATCAGCTGACTAGCGGGAGTCCAGATACGCAGTATTTT.

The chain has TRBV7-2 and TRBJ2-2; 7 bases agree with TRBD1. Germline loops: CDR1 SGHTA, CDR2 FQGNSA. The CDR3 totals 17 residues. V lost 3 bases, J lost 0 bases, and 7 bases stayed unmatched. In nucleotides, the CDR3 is TGTGCCAGCAGCTTTTCCCGACAGGGATCGAACACCGGGGAGCTGTTTTTT. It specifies CASSFSRQGSNTGELFF.

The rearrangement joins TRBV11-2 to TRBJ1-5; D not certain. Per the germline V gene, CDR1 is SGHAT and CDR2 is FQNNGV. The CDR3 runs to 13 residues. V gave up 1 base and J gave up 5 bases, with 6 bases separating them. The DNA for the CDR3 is TGTGCCAGCAGCTTAGCGAGGGATCAGCCCCAGCATTTT. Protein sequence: CASSLARDQPQHF. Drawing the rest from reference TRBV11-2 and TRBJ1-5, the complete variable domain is EAGVAQSPRYKIIEKRQSVAFWCNPISGHATLYWYQQILGQGPKLLIQFQNNGVVDDSQLPKDRFSAERLKGVDSTLKIQPAKLEDSAVYLCASSLARDQPQHFGDGTRLSIL.

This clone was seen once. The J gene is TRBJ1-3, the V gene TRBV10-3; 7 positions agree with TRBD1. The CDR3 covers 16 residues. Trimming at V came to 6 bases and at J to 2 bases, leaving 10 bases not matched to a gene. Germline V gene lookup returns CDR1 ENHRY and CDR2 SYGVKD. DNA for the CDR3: TGTGCCATCAGCCAGCCGACAGGGTCCGCTGGAAACACCATATATTTT. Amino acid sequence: CAISQPTGSAGNTIYF.

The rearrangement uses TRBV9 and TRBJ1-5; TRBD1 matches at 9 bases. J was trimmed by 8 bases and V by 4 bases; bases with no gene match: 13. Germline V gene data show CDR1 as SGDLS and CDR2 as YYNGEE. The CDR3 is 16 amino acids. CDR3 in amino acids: CASSPGGGQGLEPQHF. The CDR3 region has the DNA TGTGCCAGCAGCCCTGGGGGGGGACAGGGATTGGAGCCCCAGCATTTT.

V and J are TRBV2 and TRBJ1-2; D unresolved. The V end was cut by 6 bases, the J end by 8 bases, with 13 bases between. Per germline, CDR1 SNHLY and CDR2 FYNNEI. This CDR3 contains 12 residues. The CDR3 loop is CASRGKGGGYTF. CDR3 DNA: TGTGCCAGCAGGGGGAAGGGAGGCGGCTACACCTTC.

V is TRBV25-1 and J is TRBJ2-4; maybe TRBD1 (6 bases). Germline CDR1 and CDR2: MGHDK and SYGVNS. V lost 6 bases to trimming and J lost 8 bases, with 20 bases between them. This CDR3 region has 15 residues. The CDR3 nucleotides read TGTGCCAGCAGAATGAATGGGGGCTCGCCCGACATTCAGTACTTC. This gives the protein CASRMNGGSPDIQYF.

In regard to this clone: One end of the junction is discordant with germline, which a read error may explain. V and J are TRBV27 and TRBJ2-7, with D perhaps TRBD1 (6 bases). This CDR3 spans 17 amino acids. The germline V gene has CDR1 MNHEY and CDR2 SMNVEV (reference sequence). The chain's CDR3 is CASSRVSQGTSLYEQHF. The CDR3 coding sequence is TGTGCCAGCAGCCGGGTAAGCCAGGGGACAAGTCTGTATGAGCAGCACTTC.

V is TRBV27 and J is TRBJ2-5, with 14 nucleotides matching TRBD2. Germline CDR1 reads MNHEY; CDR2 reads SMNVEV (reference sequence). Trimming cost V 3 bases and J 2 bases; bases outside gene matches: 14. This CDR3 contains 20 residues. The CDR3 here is CASSFRRTSGRWGGQETQYF. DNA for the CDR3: TGTGCCAGCAGTTTCCGCCGGACTAGCGGGAGGTGGGGAGGGCAAGAGACCCAGTACTTC.

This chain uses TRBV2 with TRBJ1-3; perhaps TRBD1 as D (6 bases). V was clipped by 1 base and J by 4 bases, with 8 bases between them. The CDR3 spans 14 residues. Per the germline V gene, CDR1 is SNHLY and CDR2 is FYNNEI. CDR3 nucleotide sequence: TGTGCCAGCAGTGAAGGCAGGGGCGGAAACACCATATATTTT. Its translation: CASSEGRGGNTIYF.

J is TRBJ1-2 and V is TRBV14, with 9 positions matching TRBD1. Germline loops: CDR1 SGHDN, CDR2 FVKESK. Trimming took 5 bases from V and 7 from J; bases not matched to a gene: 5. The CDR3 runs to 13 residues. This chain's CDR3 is CASSSWDRAGYTF. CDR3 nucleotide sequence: TGTGCCAGCAGCTCCTGGGACAGGGCTGGCTACACCTTC.

Written as DNA, the CDR3 is TGCGCCAGCAGCTTGGTTCGGGAAAACTATGGCTACACCTTC. As protein: CASSLVRENYGYTF. This chain connects TRBV5-1 to TRBJ1-2; D ambiguous. Trimming pared 0 bases from V and 2 bases from J, leaving 8 bases between. Germline-derived CDR1 and CDR2 are SGHRS and YFSETQ. There are 14 residues in the CDR3.

CDR3 loop: CASSYHLRPDRGNGYTF. The CDR3 coding sequence is TGCGCCAGCAGCTACCACCTCAGACCCGACAGGGGGAATGGCTACACCTTC. J is TRBJ1-2 and V is TRBV5-1; TRBD1 matches at 9 bases. This CDR3 spans 17 amino acids. V shed 3 bases and J 6 bases; nucleotides not matched to a gene: 15. Germline-derived CDR1 and CDR2 are SGHRS and YFSETQ.

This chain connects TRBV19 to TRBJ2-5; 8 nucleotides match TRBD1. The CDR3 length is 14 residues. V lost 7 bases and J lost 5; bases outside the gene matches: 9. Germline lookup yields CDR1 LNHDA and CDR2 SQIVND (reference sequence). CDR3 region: CASTDRGRSETQYF. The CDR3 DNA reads TGTGCCAGTACCGACAGGGGAAGAAGTGAGACCCAGTACTTC.

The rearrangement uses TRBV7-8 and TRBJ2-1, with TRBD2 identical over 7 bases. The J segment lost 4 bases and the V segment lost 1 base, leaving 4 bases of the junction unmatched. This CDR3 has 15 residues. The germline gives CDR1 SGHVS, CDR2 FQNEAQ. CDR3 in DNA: TGTGCCAGCAGCTTAGTGGGCGGGAGTTACAATGAGCAGTTCTTC. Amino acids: CASSLVGGSYNEQFF.

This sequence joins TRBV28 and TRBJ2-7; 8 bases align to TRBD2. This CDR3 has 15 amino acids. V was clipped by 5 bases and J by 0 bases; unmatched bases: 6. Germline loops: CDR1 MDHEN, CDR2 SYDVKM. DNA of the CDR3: TGTGCCAGCAGTGCTAGCGGGCTTAGCTCCTACGAGCAGTACTTC. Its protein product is CASSASGLSSYEQYF.

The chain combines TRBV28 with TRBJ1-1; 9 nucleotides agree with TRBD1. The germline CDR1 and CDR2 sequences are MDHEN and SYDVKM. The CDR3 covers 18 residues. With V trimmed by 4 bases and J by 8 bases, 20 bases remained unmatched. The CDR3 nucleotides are TGTGCCAGCAGTTCCTTTACCCTGAGCCGGGACAGGGATTTGGAAGCTTTCTTT. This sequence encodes CASSSFTLSRDRDLEAFF.

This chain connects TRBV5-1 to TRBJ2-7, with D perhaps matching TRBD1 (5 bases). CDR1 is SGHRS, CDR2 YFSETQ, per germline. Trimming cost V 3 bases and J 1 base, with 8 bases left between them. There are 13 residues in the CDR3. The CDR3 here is CASSSDSSYEQYF. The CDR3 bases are TGCGCCAGCAGCTCCGACAGTTCCTACGAGCAGTACTTC.

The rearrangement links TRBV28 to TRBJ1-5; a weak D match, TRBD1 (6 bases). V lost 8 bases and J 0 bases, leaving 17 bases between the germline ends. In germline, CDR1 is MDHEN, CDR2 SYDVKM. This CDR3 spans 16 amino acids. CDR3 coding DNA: TGTGCCAGCCGGAAAAGGGACACGTATAGCAATCAGCCCCAGCATTTT. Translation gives CASRKRDTYSNQPQHF.

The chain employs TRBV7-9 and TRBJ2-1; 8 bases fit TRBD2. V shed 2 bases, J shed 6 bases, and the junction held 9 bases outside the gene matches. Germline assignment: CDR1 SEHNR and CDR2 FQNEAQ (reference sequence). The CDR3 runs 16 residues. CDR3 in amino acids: CASSLSSGPSRNEQFF. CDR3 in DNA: TGTGCCAGCAGCTTATCTAGCGGGCCAAGTCGCAATGAGCAGTTCTTC.